The 24 T cell receptor beta chains listed next were all sequenced from one sample in a study of cytomegalovirus exposure and HLA in healthy donors. PCR used 60 Vbeta primers and 13 Jbeta primers. Some clones are missing from TCRdb's copy, which holds only in-frame ones; the method was immunoSEQ multiplex PCR. The sample has around 69,000 clones, about 67% seen once. The sequencing input was PBMCs. Source of these receptors: a man in his forties or fifties in good health and CMV-seropositive.

The V and J genes are TRBV7-2 and TRBJ2-3, with D uncertain. Trimming shortened V by 3 bases and J by 7 bases, and 14 bases separated the two germline ends. Germline lookup yields CDR1 SGHTA and CDR2 FQGNSA. The CDR3 extends over 14 amino acids. The CDR3 sequence: CASSLSTTEYTQYF. The DNA of the CDR3 is TGTGCCAGCAGCTTGTCCACCACGGAGTATACGCAGTATTTT.

The chain links TRBV7-2 to TRBJ2-7, with 10 nucleotides matching TRBD1. Germline V lookup: CDR1 SGHTA, CDR2 FQGNSA. This CDR3 has 17 residues. V shed 5 bases, J shed 0 bases, and the junction held 10 bases outside the gene matches. The CDR3 bases are TGTGCCAGCAGCGGTGGACAGGGGGTTTCCAGCTCCTACGAGCAGTACTTC. As protein: CASSGGQGVSSSYEQYF.

This chain joins TRBV5-4 and TRBJ1-4, with D possibly being TRBD1 (6 bases). Looked up from germline, CDR1 is SGHNT and CDR2 is YYREEE (reference sequence). The CDR3 consists of 14 residues. V lost 4 bases, J lost 8 bases, and 15 bases lay in between. The CDR3 loop reads CASSPQGPGEKLFF. The CDR3 nucleotides read TGTGCCAGCAGCCCCCAGGGGCCGGGAGAAAAACTGTTTTTT.

This sequence joins TRBV11-1 and TRBJ2-3, with 11 bases aligning to TRBD1. Germline lookup yields CDR1 SGHAT and CDR2 FQDESV (reference sequence). This CDR3 is 17 amino acids long. J was trimmed by 3 bases and V by 3 bases; bases with no gene match: 8. The CDR3, as DNA: TGTGCCAGCAGCTTGTCTTCCGGGACAGGGGGTACAGATACGCAGTATTTT. It is translated as CASSLSSGTGGTDTQYF.

CDR3 DNA: TGTGCCAGCAGTTACTCGGCGACAGGTGCACCAAACACCATATATTTT. Its translation: CASSYSATGAPNTIYF. The gene calls are TRBV6-6 and TRBJ1-3; TRBD1 is a possible D gene (6 bases). CDR1 is MNHNY and CDR2 is SVGAGI in the germline V gene (reference sequence). This CDR3 comprises 16 residues. The V gene lost 0 bases and the J gene lost 6 bases, with 15 bases spanning the gap.

This clone was seen only a few times. This sequence joins TRBV5-1 and TRBJ2-1, with 8 bases aligning to TRBD2. The CDR3 sequence is 15 residues long. Germline V gene data show CDR1 as SGHRS and CDR2 as YFSETQ. J gave up 1 base and V 2 bases, and 2 bases lay outside the gene matches. The CDR3 DNA is TGCGCCAGCAGCTTACTAGCGGATTCCTACAATGAGCAGTTCTTC. Encoded protein: CASSLLADSYNEQFF.

The chain carries TRBV10-3 and TRBJ1-1; D may be TRBD1 (6 bases). With 3 bases removed from V and 1 base from J, the gap between germline ends came to 12 bases. CDR1 and CDR2 from the germline V gene are ENHRY and SYGVKD. CDR3 length: 15 amino acids. CDR3 nucleotide sequence: TGTGCCATCAGTGATACCGGACAGCAGAACACTGAAGCTTTCTTT. Translation: CAISDTGQQNTEAFF.

The chain links TRBV9 to TRBJ2-1, with 8 nucleotides matching TRBD2. The germline V gene has CDR1 SGDLS and CDR2 YYNGEE. The CDR3 extends over 16 amino acids. V lost 0 bases and J lost 7; bases outside the gene matches: 9. The CDR3 is CASSVEGTRGSNEQFF. CDR3 nucleotide sequence: TGTGCCAGCAGCGTAGAGGGGACTAGGGGGTCTAATGAGCAGTTCTTC. Variable domain in full (rest from reference TRBV9 and TRBJ2-1): DSGVTQTPKHLITATGQRVTLRCSPRSGDLSVYWYQQSLDQGLQFLIQYYNGEERAKGNILERFSAQQFPDLHSELNLSSLELGDSALYFCASSVEGTRGSNEQFFGPGTRLTVL.

The rearrangement joins TRBV9 to TRBJ2-7, with D possibly TRBD1 on 5 matching bases. The CDR3 sequence is 14 residues long. V was cut by 4 bases and J by 4 bases, with 15 bases left in between. Germline CDR1 reads SGDLS; CDR2 reads YYNGEE. The CDR3 coding sequence is TGTGCCAGCAGCCCTGGGATGCAGGGTTACGAGCAGTACTTC. Residues: CASSPGMQGYEQYF.

The chain combines TRBV27 with TRBJ1-2, with TRBD1 matching 7 bases. This CDR3 spans 14 amino acids. The V gene end was trimmed by 5 bases and the J gene end by 7 bases; junction bases not matched to a gene: 10. CDR1 MNHEY and CDR2 SMNVEV come from the germline V gene (reference sequence). The chain's CDR3 is CASSADRVGSGYTF. The CDR3, as DNA: TGTGCCAGCAGTGCCGACAGGGTCGGGTCTGGCTACACCTTC.

The chain employs TRBV7-9 and TRBJ1-1; the D is unclear. V gave up 1 base and J gave up 7 bases, with 10 bases separating them. The germline gives CDR1 SEHNR, CDR2 FQNEAQ (reference sequence). The CDR3 has 13 amino acids. The chain's CDR3 is CASSLGMAVEAFF. The CDR3 DNA sequence: TGTGCCAGCAGCTTAGGAATGGCAGTTGAAGCTTTCTTT.

Details on this clone: At one of its ends the junction is not consistent with the germline gene, which may arise from a read error. The chain carries TRBV7-2 and TRBJ2-3; 10 bases agree with TRBD2. Germline CDR1 is SGHTA and CDR2 is FQGNSA. There are 14 residues in the CDR3. Here the CDR3 reads CASRLAGGADTQYF. In DNA, the CDR3 is TGTGCCAGCAGATTAGCGGGAGGCGCAGATACGCAGTATTTT.

V and J are TRBV29-1 and TRBJ2-5; D is perhaps TRBD2 (6 bases). V lost 6 bases to trimming and J lost 7 bases, with 39 bases between them. The CDR3 spans 20 residues. Germline V gene data show CDR1 as SQVTM and CDR2 as ANQGSEA. This CDR3 reads CSVRPQAPGAASGSKGTQYF. The CDR3 DNA is TGCAGCGTACGTCCCCAGGCTCCGGGAGCAGCTTCCGGTTCAAAGGGGACCCAGTACTTC.

CDR3 protein: CASSLGQGALGGELFF. For the CDR3, the DNA is TGTGCCAGCAGCCTTGGACAGGGGGCCTTGGGCGGGGAGCTGTTTTTT. The chain is built from TRBV5-4 and TRBJ2-2; TRBD1 agrees at 11 bases. Trimming at V came to 4 bases and at J to 7 bases, leaving 9 bases not matched to a gene. From germline, CDR1 is SGHNT and CDR2 YYREEE (reference sequence). The length of the CDR3 is 16 residues.

V gene TRBV5-1 combines with J gene TRBJ1-4; perhaps TRBD1 as D (5 bases). The CDR3 covers 15 residues. Trimming shortened V by 4 bases and J by 7 bases, and 17 bases separated the two germline ends. Germline CDR1 is SGHRS and CDR2 is YFSETQ. As DNA, the CDR3 is TGCGCCAGCAGCCAGCCAGGGCAGGGTGGTGAAAAACTGTTTTTT. Translated, it gives CASSQPGQGGEKLFF.

In its sample, this clone was seen a few times. The chain combines TRBV28 with TRBJ1-2; TRBD1 aligns across 7 bases. The germline V gene has CDR1 MDHEN and CDR2 SYDVKM. This CDR3 comprises 11 residues. V dropped 11 bases and J dropped 4; count of bases not matched to a gene: 4. This CDR3 reads CASQGFYGYTF. The CDR3 DNA reads as TGTGCCTCACAGGGGTTCTATGGCTACACCTTC.

CDR3 sequence reads: CASSQDGTGANEQYF. The DNA for the CDR3 is TGCGCCAGCAGCCAAGATGGAACAGGGGCTAACGAGCAGTACTTC. This sequence joins TRBV4-1 and TRBJ2-7, with 7 bases fitting TRBD1. This CDR3 has 15 residues. Germline loops: CDR1 MGHRA, CDR2 YSYEKL. After removal of 0 bases from V and 5 bases from J, the junction contained 7 bases not matched to a gene.

This clone was observed a few times. The V gene is TRBV27, the J gene TRBJ2-2, with 7 bases that match TRBD1. In germline, CDR1 is MNHEY, CDR2 SMNVEV (reference sequence). The trim removed 4 bases at V and 4 bases at J, leaving 6 bases unmatched. This CDR3 comprises 15 residues. The CDR3 sequence: CASSYGTVTTGELFF. In DNA, the CDR3 is TGTGCCAGCAGTTATGGGACAGTTACCACCGGGGAGCTGTTTTTT.

V and J are TRBV5-1 and TRBJ1-1; tentatively, D is TRBD1 (5 bases). The CDR3 loop spans 17 amino acids. Deletions cut 0 bases from V and 1 base from J, with 16 bases between. Germline V gene data show CDR1 as SGHRS and CDR2 as YFSETQ. CDR3 amino acids: CASSLADRGNWNTEAFF. CDR3 nucleotide sequence: TGCGCCAGCAGCTTGGCCGATCGGGGGAATTGGAACACTGAAGCTTTCTTT.

V is TRBV9 and J is TRBJ1-4, with 7 bases fitting TRBD1. CDR1 and CDR2 from the germline V gene are SGDLS and YYNGEE. The CDR3 is made up of 15 amino acids. V shed 4 bases and J 5 bases; nucleotides not matched to a gene: 8. The CDR3 protein is CASSFQGTANEKLFF. DNA of the CDR3: TGTGCCAGCAGCTTCCAGGGGACAGCGAATGAAAAACTGTTTTTT.

This clone was recorded once. This chain uses TRBV6-6 with TRBJ2-5; 15 nucleotides match TRBD2. The V gene's germline CDR1 is MNHNY and CDR2 SVGAGI (reference sequence). V lost 4 bases to trimming and J lost 5 bases; unmatched junction nucleotides: 2. There are 15 residues in the CDR3. The CDR3 coding sequence is TGTGCCAGCAGTTGGACTAGCGGGGGGGAGGAGACCCAGTACTTC. Translated: CASSWTSGGEETQYF.

The CDR3 DNA is TGTGCCAGCAGTTACGTGGGACAGGATGTCTATGGCTACACCTTC. This translates into CASSYVGQDVYGYTF. The chain combines TRBV6-5 with TRBJ1-2, with 8 positions matching TRBD1. Germline values: CDR1 MNHEY, CDR2 SVGAGI. The V segment lost 2 bases and the J segment 4 bases; nucleotides outside the gene matches: 6. The CDR3 runs 15 residues.

This CDR3 reads CASSDFTSGRNTQYF. The CDR3 bases are TGTGCCAGCAGTGACTTTACTAGCGGGAGAAATACGCAGTATTTT. The rearrangement uses TRBV6-4 and TRBJ2-3, with 11 bases identical to TRBD2. The CDR3 spans 15 residues. Germline lookup yields CDR1 MRHNA and CDR2 SNTAGT. The ends lost 1 base at V and 7 bases at J; junction bases unmatched: 4.

V gene TRBV7-9 combines with J gene TRBJ2-7; 8 nucleotides agree with TRBD2. This CDR3 has 16 residues. In germline, CDR1 is SEHNR, CDR2 FQNEAQ (reference sequence). Germline trimming cut 3 bases from V and 6 bases from J; bases unmatched to any gene: 13. CDR3 amino acids: CASSFNTGSGGSEQYF. CDR3 sequence (DNA): TGTGCCAGCAGCTTCAATACCGGGAGCGGGGGTTCCGAGCAGTACTTC.